This note documents a single T cell receptor (beta chain) sequence. Its antigen is unknown. The sample belongs to a study of CD8 T cells in ankylosing spondylitis. Study-wide results and limits: Past research had described some motif variants in reactive arthritis synovial fluid and blood. Reports say disease-linked clones showed up significantly more in matched ankylosing spondylitis synovial fluid.

The CDR3 has 11 amino acids. Germline values: CDR1 SGHVS, CDR2 FNYEAQ. Trimming removed 5 bases at V and 6 bases at J, with 8 bases between. Quantitative 5'-RACE with molecular barcodes produced the TCR beta libraries. TCRdb used MiXCR to reprocess the 5' RACE reads, holding one entry per CDR3 protein. This table holds approximately 250,000 distinct CDR3 sequences, approximately 30% found once. The sequence came from a male donor with ankylosing spondylitis or in good health (not recorded which). The chain carries TRBV7-6 and TRBJ2-7; D is unresolved. Sequencing was done on a sample of blood, either unsorted or a sorted T cell fraction (not recorded which). The CDR3 sequence: CASSNPGEQYF. The CDR3 DNA follows: TGTGCCAGCAGCAACCCGGGCGAGCAGTACTTC.